This is a list of T cell receptor beta chains from one sample in a study of blood T cell repertoires in COVID-19. TCRdb keeps only in-frame clones here, not all; method: immunoSEQ multiplex PCR. The table records roughly 30,000 clones, 81% of them present only once. Sequenced material: peripheral blood. These receptors originate from a woman aged 55-75 years with acute or convalescent COVID-19. Each CDR3 is given with its conserved first and last residue. Fields, in order: V gene, J gene, CDR3 protein.

v_call: TRBV29-1; j_call: TRBJ1-5; cdr3_aa: CSVITGDPNQPQHF
v_call: TRBV2; j_call: TRBJ2-3; cdr3_aa: CASRGELAESDTQYF
v_call: TRBV30; j_call: TRBJ2-1; cdr3_aa: CAWSGLAGVYNEQFF
v_call: TRBV5-1; j_call: TRBJ2-3; cdr3_aa: CASSEDRSSTDTQYF
v_call: TRBV29-1; j_call: TRBJ2-2; cdr3_aa: CSARTGLNTGELFF
v_call: TRBV3-1/TRBV3-2; j_call: TRBJ1-2; cdr3_aa: CASSDGWKSYGYTF
v_call: TRBV20-1; j_call: TRBJ1-2; cdr3_aa: CSASRQGSGGYTF
v_call: TRBV18; j_call: TRBJ1-1; cdr3_aa: CASLLLADGKAFF
v_call: TRBV6-5; j_call: TRBJ2-1; cdr3_aa: CASRGTGGNNEQFF
v_call: TRBV3-1/TRBV3-2; j_call: TRBJ2-1; cdr3_aa: CASSQELAGGNEQFF
v_call: TRBV2; j_call: TRBJ1-2; cdr3_aa: CASSPTGGSNYGYTF
v_call: TRBV7-3; j_call: TRBJ2-3; cdr3_aa: CASSLTGPDTQYF
v_call: TRBV5-6; j_call: TRBJ1-2; cdr3_aa: CASSVPGQGSSRGYGYTF
v_call: TRBV19; j_call: TRBJ1-1; cdr3_aa: CASSIIQEQNTEAFF
v_call: TRBV9; j_call: TRBJ1-1; cdr3_aa: CASSVDGTASDEAFF
v_call: TRBV10-2; j_call: TRBJ1-2; cdr3_aa: CASSESEEGGNGYTF
v_call: TRBV19; j_call: TRBJ1-2; cdr3_aa: CATKPQGADYGYTF
v_call: TRBV5-1; j_call: TRBJ2-2; cdr3_aa: CASSSDRVDTGELFF
v_call: TRBV2; j_call: TRBJ2-5; cdr3_aa: CASSDGGIGAQYF
v_call: TRBV6-5; j_call: TRBJ1-2; cdr3_aa: CASSAGGYGYTF
v_call: TRBV20-1; j_call: TRBJ2-7; cdr3_aa: CSASWWTEDNYEQYF
v_call: TRBV10-3; j_call: TRBJ1-1; cdr3_aa: CATRTATNTEAFF
v_call: TRBV4-2; j_call: TRBJ2-2; cdr3_aa: CASSQDMVAGELFF
v_call: TRBV5-4; j_call: TRBJ2-7; cdr3_aa: CASSDPGLAATEQYF
v_call: TRBV5-5; j_call: TRBJ1-1; cdr3_aa: CASSLRGGYTEAFF
v_call: TRBV18; j_call: TRBJ1-1; cdr3_aa: CASSPLPGRSEAFF
v_call: TRBV4-1; j_call: TRBJ1-1; cdr3_aa: CASSRQDLNTEAFF
v_call: TRBV24-1; j_call: TRBJ2-3; cdr3_aa: CATSDGRRGGTDTQYF
v_call: TRBV11-2; j_call: TRBJ2-5; cdr3_aa: CASSLAGARDGNQQETQYF
v_call: TRBV20-1; j_call: TRBJ2-7; cdr3_aa: CSASRRVGQGEQYF
v_call: TRBV5-1; j_call: TRBJ1-2; cdr3_aa: CASSLADPRIDADYTF
v_call: TRBV15; j_call: TRBJ1-2; cdr3_aa: CATSRDLSGANYGYTF
v_call: TRBV29-1; j_call: TRBJ1-1; cdr3_aa: CSVQLGGTEAFF
v_call: TRBV7-9; j_call: TRBJ2-7; cdr3_aa: CASSFSGGYEQYF
v_call: TRBV19; j_call: TRBJ2-1; cdr3_aa: CASSTSGQVPYNEQFF
v_call: TRBV19; j_call: TRBJ1-5; cdr3_aa: CASSLDGGWNQPQHF
v_call: TRBV3-1/TRBV3-2; j_call: TRBJ2-5; cdr3_aa: CASSQVRDRGRETQYF
v_call: TRBV30; j_call: TRBJ1-1; cdr3_aa: CAWTTGNTEAFF
v_call: TRBV6-5; j_call: TRBJ1-4; cdr3_aa: CASSYLGQGNEKLFF
v_call: TRBV2; j_call: TRBJ2-1; cdr3_aa: CASSVARHGINNEQFF
v_call: TRBV18; j_call: TRBJ1-6; cdr3_aa: CASSPWGRSSSYNSPLHF
v_call: TRBV12-3/TRBV12-4; j_call: TRBJ1-1; cdr3_aa: CASGQYTEAFF
v_call: TRBV5-1; j_call: TRBJ2-3; cdr3_aa: CASSLDGGGDTQYF
v_call: TRBV28; j_call: TRBJ2-1; cdr3_aa: CASLVAGARSHEQFF
v_call: TRBV30; j_call: TRBJ1-1; cdr3_aa: CAWLGGPLSRNTEAFF
v_call: TRBV3-1/TRBV3-2; j_call: TRBJ2-3; cdr3_aa: CASSQVEGTQYF
v_call: TRBV6-5; j_call: TRBJ1-2; cdr3_aa: CASKDQGRRGYTF
v_call: TRBV9; j_call: TRBJ1-3; cdr3_aa: CASSVGVGPGNTIYF
v_call: TRBV7-8; j_call: TRBJ1-2; cdr3_aa: CASSLVRERADAYGYTF